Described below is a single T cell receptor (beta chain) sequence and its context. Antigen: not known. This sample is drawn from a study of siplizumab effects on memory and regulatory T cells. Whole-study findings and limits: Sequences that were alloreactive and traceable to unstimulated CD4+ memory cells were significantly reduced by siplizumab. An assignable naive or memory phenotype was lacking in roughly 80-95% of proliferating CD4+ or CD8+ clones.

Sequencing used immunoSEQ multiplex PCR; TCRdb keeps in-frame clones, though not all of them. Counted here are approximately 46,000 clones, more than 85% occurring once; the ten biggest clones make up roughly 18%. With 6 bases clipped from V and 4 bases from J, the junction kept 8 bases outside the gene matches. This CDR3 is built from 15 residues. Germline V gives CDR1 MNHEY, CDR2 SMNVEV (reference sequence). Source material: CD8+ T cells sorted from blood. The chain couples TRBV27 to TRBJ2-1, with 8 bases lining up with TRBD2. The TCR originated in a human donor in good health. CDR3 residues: CASRESGSLYNEQFF. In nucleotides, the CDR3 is TGTGCCAGCAGAGAGAGCGGGAGCCTATACAATGAGCAGTTCTTC.